The source of this T cell receptor (beta chain) is a study of blood T cell repertoires in COVID-19 (TCRdb year 2020). Turning to the overall study: Samples from collaborators originated in the United States, Italy and Spain and spanned both the acute and convalescent phases of COVID-19. The prospective study material was composed of cDNA or gDNA derived from T cells, B-cell-depleted T cells, or PBMCs. A freely available public database, intended as a resource for researchers studying the immune response to SARS-CoV-2, is where the repertoires were released. Samples came from the ongoing ImmuneRACE study (first 160 participants) plus 1,254 subjects from 6 global collaborators. Nearly every sample came with metadata listing a de-identified subject ID, COVID-19 status, age in years and sex. Subjects who had been exposed to COVID-19, were actively infected with it, or had recovered from it provided the deeply sampled blood TCRbeta repertoires that made up the dataset. Where HLA class I and class II types were available, the types were taken from metadata supplied by the sample provider, not from assay-based typing.

CDR1 MRHNA and CDR2 SNTAGT were looked up in the germline V gene. Inclusive of the bounding cysteine and phenylalanine, the CDR3 is 13 residues long. The kept DNA is CDR3 alone, 39 bases in frame from the first base. Trimming takes 4 bases off V and 5 bases off J; junction bases not matched to a gene: 3. Whole blood was collected in K2EDTA tubes by collaborating institutions according to the institutions' own protocols. For TCRbeta analysis, collaborator samples were shipped as frozen whole blood, as isolated PBMCs, or as DNA extracted from either sample type. A word on this clone: No cognate antigen has been identified for it. No per-base quality is available; no much larger clone lies one base away.

TCRbeta CDR3 regions were amplified from genomic DNA by means of the immunoSEQ Assay, a bias-controlled multiplex PCR. In the paper's pipeline: The number of nucleated cells in each sample was estimated by amplification of reference gene primers within the assay. To quantify the absolute abundance of each unique TCRbeta CDR3 rearrangement, sequence reads were collapsed and filtered. Productive Simpson clonality was computed per sample as the square root of Simpson's diversity index over productive rearrangements. The source is immuneACCESS, and TCRdb retained only in-frame sequences with V and J called. Part of the clones is not carried over; for the studies checked, unresolved V genes explain less than half of this, and the remainder is unexplained. D and trimming come from the DNA, and the V and J calls and clone size come from that table. Counted in this sample were roughly 100,000 clones; roughly 81% of them appeared once. The ten largest clones capture 8.5% to 9.5% of the sample.

What the authors observed across the whole study: How much clinical and demographic metadata was included differed by source and by participant, and the metadata was provided uncurated.

Recombination linked TRBV6-4 to TRBJ1-1, and 8 junction bases match TRBD1. The source material was peripheral blood. The sequence was collected from a woman aged 70-85 years with acute or convalescent COVID-19. At the DNA level, the sequence is TGTGCCAGCAGTGCCGACAGGGGAACTGAAGCTTTCTTT. It translates as CASSADRGTEAFF.